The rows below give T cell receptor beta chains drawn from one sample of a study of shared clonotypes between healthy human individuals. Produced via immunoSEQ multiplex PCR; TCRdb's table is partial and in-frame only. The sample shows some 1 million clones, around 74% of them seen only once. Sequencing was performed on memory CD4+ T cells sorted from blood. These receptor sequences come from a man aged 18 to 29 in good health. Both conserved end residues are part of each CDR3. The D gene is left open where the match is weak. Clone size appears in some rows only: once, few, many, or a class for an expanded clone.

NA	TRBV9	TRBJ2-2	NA	TGTGCCAGCAGCGTAGTACAGCACACCGGGGAGCTGTTTTTT	CASSVVQHTGELFF
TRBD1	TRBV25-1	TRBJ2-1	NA	TGTGCCAGCAGTAAGCCGGGACAGAAGTATGAGCAGTTCTTC	CASSKPGQKYEQFF
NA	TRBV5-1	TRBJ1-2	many	TGCGCCAGCAGCTTGGAGCTGGACCGGTCAAGTGGCTACACCTTC	CASSLELDRSSGYTF
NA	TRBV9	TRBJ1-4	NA	TGTGCCAGCAGCGTCGGGACACTTGCAACTAATGAAAAACTGTTTTTT	CASSVGTLATNEKLFF
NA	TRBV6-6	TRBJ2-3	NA	TGTGCCAGCAGTTCTCGTTCAGATACGCAGTATTTT	CASSSRSDTQYF
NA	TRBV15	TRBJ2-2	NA	TGTGCCACCAGCAGAGTTGGCGGAGGGGCCGGGGAGCTGTTTTTT	CATSRVGGGAGELFF
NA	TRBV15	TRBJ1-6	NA	TGTGCCACCAGCAGAGAAGCAGGGTCTAATTCACCCCTCCACTTT	CATSREAGSNSPLHF
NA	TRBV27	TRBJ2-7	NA	TGTGCCAGCAGCTTCGTGGACAGAACCTACGAGCAGTACTTC	CASSFVDRTYEQYF
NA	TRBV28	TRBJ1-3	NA	TGTGCCAGCAGTGAAAATGGGGGTGGAAACACCATATATTTT	CASSENGGGNTIYF
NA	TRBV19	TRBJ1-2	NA	TGTGCCAGTAGTATTGGCGGGGGCCCCTCCTATGGCTACACCTTC	CASSIGGGPSYGYTF
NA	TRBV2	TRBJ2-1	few	TGTGCCAGCAGTGAATTTACTAGTTTGAATGAGCAGTTCTTC	CASSEFTSLNEQFF
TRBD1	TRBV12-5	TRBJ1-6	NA	TGTGCTAGCGCGGCGGGACAGACATATAATTCACCCCTCCACTTT	CASAAGQTYNSPLHF
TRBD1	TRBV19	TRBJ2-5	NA	TGTGCCAGTAGTTCAATGGCGACAGGGGGCAAAGAGACCCAGTACTTC	CASSSMATGGKETQYF
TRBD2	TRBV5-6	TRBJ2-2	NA	TGTGCCAGCAGCTTGGAACTAGCGGGGGCGGTGAACACCGGGGAGCTGTTTTTT	CASSLELAGAVNTGELFF
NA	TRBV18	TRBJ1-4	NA	TGTGCCAGCTCACCACAGCCATCTAATAATGAAAAACTGTTTTTT	CASSPQPSNNEKLFF
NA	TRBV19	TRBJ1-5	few	TGTGCCAGTAGTATCGTCTCTGATCAGCCCCAGCATTTT	CASSIVSDQPQHF
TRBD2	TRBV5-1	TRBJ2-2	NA	TGCGCCAGCAGAACGACTAGCGGCAAGAACACCGGGGAGCTGTTTTTT	CASRTTSGKNTGELFF
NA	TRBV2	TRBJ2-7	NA	TGTGCCAGCAAGCAAAGCCATAGCGCTACCTACGAGCAGTACTTC	CASKQSHSATYEQYF
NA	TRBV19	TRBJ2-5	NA	TGTGCCAGCGCGGGACAGCGGATTGAGACCCAGTACTTC	CASAGQRIETQYF
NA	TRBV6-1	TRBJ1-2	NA	TGTGCCAGCAGTGCCACCCGGGTTTCGGTCGGAGGCTACACCTTC	CASSATRVSVGGYTF
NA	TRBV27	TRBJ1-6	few	TGTGCCAGCAGTCCCATACAGGGTGTCTATAATTCACCCCTCCACTTT	CASSPIQGVYNSPLHF
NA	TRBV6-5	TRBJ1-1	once	TGTGCCAGCAGTTACAAAATGTGGGGTGAGTCTGAAGCTTTCTTT	CASSYKMWGESEAFF
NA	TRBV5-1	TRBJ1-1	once	TGCGCCAGCACCATGACAGAGTCCCGTGAAGCTTTCTTT	CASTMTESREAFF
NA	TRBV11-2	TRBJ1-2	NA	TGTGCCAGCAGCCACCCGGGGGCTGGCTATGGCTACACCTTC	CASSHPGAGYGYTF
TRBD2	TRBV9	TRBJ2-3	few	TGTGCCAGCACCCTCAGCGGCGGGGGGAGCACAGATACGCAGTATTTT	CASTLSGGGSTDTQYF
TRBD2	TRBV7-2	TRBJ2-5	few	TGTGCCAGCAGACGTACTAGCGGGGGGAACCAAGAGACCCAGTACTTC	CASRRTSGGNQETQYF
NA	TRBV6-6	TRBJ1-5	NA	TGTGCCAGCAGTTACCGGATCCCAGACAGCAATCAGCCCCAGCATTTT	CASSYRIPDSNQPQHF
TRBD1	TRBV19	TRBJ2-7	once	TGTGCCAGTAGTAAAGCTTACACAGGGGAACAGCAGTACTTC	CASSKAYTGEQQYF
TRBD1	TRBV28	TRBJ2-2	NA	TGTGCCAGCAGTTTGACTACAGGGGGCACCGGGGAGCTGTTTTTT	CASSLTTGGTGELFF
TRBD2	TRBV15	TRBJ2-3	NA	TGTGCCACCAGCAGAGATCTCCTAGCGGGGCTTGATACGCAGTATTTT	CATSRDLLAGLDTQYF
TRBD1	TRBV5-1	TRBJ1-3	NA	TGCGCCAGCAGCTTGACGACAGGGTTTGGAAACACCATATATTTT	CASSLTTGFGNTIYF
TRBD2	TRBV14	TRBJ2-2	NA	TGTGCCAGCAGCCAAAGGACTAGCGGGGGAGGTACCGGGGAGCTGTTTTTT	CASSQRTSGGGTGELFF
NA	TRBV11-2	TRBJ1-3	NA	TGTGCCAGCAGCCCCGGGTATGCCTCTGGAAACACCATATATTTT	CASSPGYASGNTIYF
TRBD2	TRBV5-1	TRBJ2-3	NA	TGCGCCAGCTCCAACGGCGGACTAGCGGGCACAGATACGCAGTATTTT	CASSNGGLAGTDTQYF
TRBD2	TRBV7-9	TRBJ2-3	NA	TGTGCCAGCAGCTTAGCGTGGCTAGCGGGAGCAGATACGCAGTATTTT	CASSLAWLAGADTQYF